This T cell receptor (beta chain) was sequenced for a study of blood T cell repertoires in COVID-19. Across the study: COVID-19 samples from acute and convalescent phases originated in the United States, Italy and Spain. Nucleic acid was either cDNA or gDNA, and it came from T cells, B-cell-depleted T cells, or PBMCs.

In the original processing: Reference gene primers were amplified, and this amplification served to estimate nucleated cell counts. This table comes from immunoSEQ multiplex PCR, and its TCRdb copy is limited to in-frame clones, with some not included. D and trimming come from the DNA, and the V and J calls and clone size come from that table. The profile shows approximately 360,000 clones, nearly 90% of them singletons. Germline values: CDR1 SGHNT, CDR2 YYREEE (reference sequence). V gave up 1 base and J gave up 0 bases, with 7 bases separating them. CDR3 length: 15 residues. V and J are TRBV5-4 and TRBJ1-4; D remains unclear. The sample consisted of peripheral blood. The sequence derives from a man younger than 35 with active or convalescent COVID-19. DNA of the CDR3: TGTGCCAGCAGCTTGTCGAGCGCAACTAATGAAAAACTGTTTTTT. It yields the protein CASSLSSATNEKLFF.